This TCR beta chain is from a study of T cell responses to AZD1222 COVID-19 vaccine. This clone has only one observation. Sequencing used immunoSEQ multiplex PCR; TCRdb keeps in-frame clones, though not all of them. The sample lists around 70,000 clones, 70% to 90% seen once, with 1.3% in the top ten. V was cut by 6 bases and J by 5 bases, with 2 bases left in between. Germline V lookup: CDR1 MNHEY, CDR2 SVGEGT. This CDR3 contains 10 residues. The chain joins TRBV6-2 or TRBV6-3 to TRBJ2-1; D gene uncertain. The receptor comes from an adult who received the AZD1222 COVID-19 vaccine. The source was peripheral blood, collected 28 days after the second AZD1222 dose. CDR3 in DNA: TGTGCCAGCAGCAACAATGAGCAGTTCTTC. Amino acids: CASSNNEQFF.